The clone carrying this T cell receptor (beta chain) was recorded a few times. Its antigen is unidentified. Cultured CD4+ T cell DNA was sequenced using the Oncomine TCR Beta short-read assay. Each CDR3 protein gets one entry after TCRdb re-called the PCR reads with MiXCR. In the table there are 25,000 or so distinct CDR3 sequences, 58% of which are singletons. The data stem from a study of vaccination and CD4 T cells after COVID-19. Overall study context: Roughly 10 convalescent patients had mild and one had severe PCR-confirmed SARS-CoV-2 disease. Blood was drawn a median 72 days post second dose, range 14 to 241. General study findings and limits: Spike mono-reactivity applied to 304 of 307 vaccine-specific clones detected in convalescent patients.

Stated treatment: roughly ten-day PBMC culture with coronavirus spike peptide pools or control peptides (ViraFEST assay). The CDR3 extends over 13 amino acids. CDR1 is SGHTA, CDR2 FQGNSA, per germline. V shed 3 bases and J shed 2 bases, with 5 bases lying between them. Material: CD4+ T cells from blood, cultured in vitro. This clonotype originated in a human donor who had recovered from COVID-19. The chain recombines TRBV7-2 with TRBJ2-4; D is perhaps TRBD2 (5 bases). CDR3 loop: CASSLDSKNIQYF. CDR3 sequence (DNA): TGTGCCAGCAGCTTGGACTCCAAAAACATTCAGTACTTC.